What follows describes a single TCR beta chain. The data belong to a study of blood T cell repertoires in COVID-19. Data came from immunoSEQ multiplex PCR; TCRdb stores just in-frame clones and leaves some out. This table holds a few hundred thousand clones, roughly nine tenths found once. Trimming shortened V by 4 bases and J by 9 bases, and 7 bases separated the two germline ends. This CDR3 is 11 amino acids long. The V gene is TRBV12-3 or TRBV12-4, the J gene TRBJ1-5; D not resolved. This clonotype originated in a woman in her forties who had been exposed to COVID-19. The sample taken for sequencing was PBMCs or T cells enriched from blood (not recorded which). In DNA, the CDR3 is TGTGCCAGCAGTTCCCGAGGGCCCCAGCATTTT. It translates to CASSSRGPQHF.